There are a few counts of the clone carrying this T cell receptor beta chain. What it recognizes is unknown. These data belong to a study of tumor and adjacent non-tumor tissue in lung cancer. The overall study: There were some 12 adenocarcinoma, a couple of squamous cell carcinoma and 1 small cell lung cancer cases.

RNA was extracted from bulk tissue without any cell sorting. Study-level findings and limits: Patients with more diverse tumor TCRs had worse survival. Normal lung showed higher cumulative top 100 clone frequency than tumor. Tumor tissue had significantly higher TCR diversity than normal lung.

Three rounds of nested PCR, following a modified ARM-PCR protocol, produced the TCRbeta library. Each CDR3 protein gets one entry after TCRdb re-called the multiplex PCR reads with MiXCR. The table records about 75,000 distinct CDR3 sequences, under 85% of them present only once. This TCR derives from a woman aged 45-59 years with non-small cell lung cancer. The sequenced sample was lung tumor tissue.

CDR3 nucleotide sequence: TGCAGTGCTTTGGGGGCTAGCGGGGGCATGGGCTACGAGCAGTACTTC. Amino acid sequence: CSALGASGGMGYEQYF. The V call is TRBV20-1, the J call TRBJ2-7; 10 nucleotides align to TRBD2. There are 16 residues in the CDR3. The germline CDR1 and CDR2 sequences are DFQATT and SNEGSKA (reference sequence). V lost 5 bases and J lost 3; bases outside the gene matches: 13.